This is a list of T cell receptor beta chains from one sample in a study of response to subunit inactivated influenza vaccine. TCRdb re-analysed the RT-PCR reads in MiXCR, keeping a single row per CDR3 protein. The repertoire holds 600,000 to 850,000 distinct CDR3 sequences, with 14% as singletons. The source material was PBMCs from blood, sampled around 14 days before vaccination. These receptor sequences come from a man in his fifties who received an inactivated influenza vaccine. Each CDR3 is given with its conserved first and last residue. D genes are given only for firm matches. Some rows have no size entry. The others give once, few or many, or a class for an expanded clone.

TRBJ2-7,-,TRBV11-2,-,CASAGARAYEQYF,TGTGCCAGCGCCGGGGCTCGAGCCTACGAGCAGTACTTC
TRBJ2-2,-,TRBV7-9,-,CASIIPQGTGELFF,TGTGCCAGCATCATCCCTCAGGGGACCGGGGAGCTGTTTTTT
TRBJ2-4,-,TRBV5-1,-,CASSLTCNRGIQYF,TGCGCCAGCAGCTTAACATGCAATAGGGGCATTCAGTACTTC
TRBJ2-1,-,TRBV4-2,TRBD1,CASSQTPGQVRNEQFF,TGTGCCAGCAGCCAAACCCCGGGACAGGTACGGAATGAGCAGTTCTTC
TRBJ1-5,-,TRBV10-3,-,CAISSNSGNQPQHF,TGTGCCATCAGCTCTAACAGCGGCAATCAGCCCCAGCATTTT
TRBJ1-5,-,TRBV12-3/TRBV12-4,-,CASSSHDRINQPQHF,TGTGCCAGCAGTTCCCATGACAGGATAAATCAGCCCCAGCATTTT
TRBJ2-2,few,TRBV11-2,-,CASRLGAMNTGELFF,TGTGCCAGCAGGCTGGGGGCAATGAACACCGGGGAGCTGTTTTTT
TRBJ2-7,-,TRBV27,TRBD1,CASSLSTGGWDEQYF,TGTGCCAGCAGTTTATCAACAGGGGGCTGGGACGAGCAGTACTTC
TRBJ2-5,few,TRBV5-1,-,CASSTNGIQETQYF,TGCGCCAGCAGCACGAACGGGATCCAAGAGACCCAGTACTTC
TRBJ2-7,-,TRBV7-9,TRBD1,CASSWTGLNEQYF,TGTGCCAGCAGCTGGACAGGGTTGAACGAGCAGTACTTC
TRBJ2-3,-,TRBV4-3,TRBD2,CASSQGGLATRDTQYF,TGCGCCAGCAGCCAGGGCGGACTAGCAACTCGGGATACGCAGTATTTT
TRBJ2-7,many,TRBV5-1,TRBD2,CASSSGTSGSAYEQYF,TGCGCCAGCAGCTCCGGGACTAGCGGGTCCGCCTACGAGCAGTACTTC
TRBJ2-5,-,TRBV4-2,TRBD2,CASSQEITAGVETQYF,TGTGCCAGCAGCCAAGAGATCACAGCGGGAGTGGAGACCCAGTACTTC
TRBJ1-2,few,TRBV7-9,TRBD1,CASSSNRGQNYGYTF,TGTGCCAGCAGCTCAAACAGGGGGCAGAACTATGGCTACACCTTC
TRBJ2-3,few,TRBV15,-,CATSRENRYPELF,TGTGCCACCAGCAGAGAAAACAGGTATCCCGAATTGTTT
TRBJ2-1,-,TRBV30,-,CAWSVGLDHNEQFF,TGTGCCTGGAGTGTAGGGCTAGACCACAATGAGCAGTTCTTC
TRBJ1-4,-,TRBV6-5,-,CATGSLEKLFF,TGTGCCACAGGGTCGCTTGAAAAACTGTTTTTT
TRBJ1-5,-,TRBV2,TRBD1,CDSATGGAGLNQPQHF,TGTGACAGCGCGACAGGGGGCGCGGGGCTCAATCAGCCCCAGCATTTT
TRBJ2-5,-,TRBV12-3/TRBV12-4,-,CASSPLNYQETQYF,TGTGCCAGCAGTCCACTTAACTACCAAGAGACCCAGTACTTC
TRBJ2-7,few,TRBV11-2,-,CASSSLGETYEQYF,TGTGCCAGCAGCTCCCTCGGGGAGACCTACGAGCAGTACTTC
TRBJ1-2,-,TRBV6-1,TRBD1,CASRADRADGYTF,TGTGCCAGCAGAGCGGACAGGGCGGATGGCTACACCTTC
TRBJ1-4,-,TRBV4-1,-,CASSHTPANEKLFF,TGCGCCAGCAGCCACACCCCAGCTAATGAAAAACTGTTTTTT
TRBJ2-7,few,TRBV6-2/TRBV6-3,-,CASSTPRTEILEGYEQYF,TGTGCCAGCAGTACCCCTCGGACGGAGATATTAGAGGGCTACGAGCAGTACTTC
TRBJ2-2,few,TRBV6-2/TRBV6-3,-,CASSYSFPTGELFF,TGTGCCAGCAGTTACTCCTTCCCCACCGGGGAGCTGTTTTTT
TRBJ1-4,few,TRBV9,-,CASSPRGFDEKLFF,TGTGCCAGCAGCCCGAGGGGTTTCGATGAAAAACTGTTTTTT
TRBJ2-3,many,TRBV4-1,-,CASSPGGGRTDTQYF,TGCGCCAGCAGTCCCGGAGGGGGACGCACAGATACGCAGTATTTT
TRBJ1-2,many,TRBV20-1,-,CSVSGTIYGYTF,TGCAGTGTTTCCGGGACAATCTATGGCTACACCTTC